Listed below are T cell receptor beta chains from one sample, sequenced in a study of blood T cell repertoires in COVID-19. Using immunoSEQ multiplex PCR, the repertoire was profiled, and TCRdb retains in-frame clones only, with some absent. The sample lists about half a million clones; approximately 85% were seen once. Specimen: peripheral blood. All receptors come from a human donor in a cohort sampled during active COVID-19. Each CDR3 is given with its conserved first and last residue. A D gene is named only where the DNA matches it firmly. Size values are once, few and many counts, or a class for expanded clones, and some rows have none.

CDR3 protein: CASSSGSYNEQFF
CDR3 DNA: TGTGCCAGCAGTAGCGGGAGTTACAATGAGCAGTTCTTC
D gene: TRBD2
J gene: TRBJ2-1
clone size: NA
V gene: TRBV6-5

CDR3 protein: CASSKGLSTEAFF
CDR3 DNA: TGTGCCAGTAGTAAGGGACTCTCCACTGAAGCTTTCTTT
D gene: NA
J gene: TRBJ1-1
clone size: NA
V gene: TRBV19

CDR3 protein: CASSTTGVGQPQHF
CDR3 DNA: TGTGCCAGCAGTACTACAGGGGTGGGTCAGCCCCAGCATTTT
D gene: TRBD1
J gene: TRBJ1-5
clone size: NA
V gene: TRBV2

CDR3 protein: CASEGVYEQYF
CDR3 DNA: TGTGCCAGTGAGGGTGTCTACGAGCAGTACTTC
D gene: NA
J gene: TRBJ2-7
clone size: NA
V gene: TRBV28

CDR3 protein: CAIIRDSKNIQYF
CDR3 DNA: TGTGCCATCATACGGGACAGCAAAAACATTCAGTACTTC
D gene: TRBD1
J gene: TRBJ2-4
clone size: NA
V gene: TRBV24-1

CDR3 protein: CASSLWDPGQGSIGTGELFF
CDR3 DNA: TGTGCCAGCAGTTTATGGGATCCGGGACAGGGCTCAATTGGCACCGGGGAGCTGTTTTTT
D gene: TRBD1
J gene: TRBJ2-2
clone size: once
V gene: TRBV27

CDR3 protein: CSASKGVVGRTGELFF
CDR3 DNA: TGCAGTGCTAGTAAGGGGGTGGTGGGAAGGACCGGGGAGCTGTTTTTT
D gene: NA
J gene: TRBJ2-2
clone size: NA
V gene: TRBV20-1

CDR3 protein: CAWRTGGFDEQYF
CDR3 DNA: TGTGCCTGGAGGACAGGGGGCTTCGACGAGCAGTACTTC
D gene: TRBD1
J gene: TRBJ2-7
clone size: NA
V gene: TRBV30

CDR3 protein: CASSLATLNQPQHF
CDR3 DNA: TGTGCCAGCAGTCTAGCGACGCTCAATCAGCCCCAGCATTTT
D gene: NA
J gene: TRBJ1-5
clone size: NA
V gene: TRBV28

CDR3 protein: CASSRSTGGSGANVLTF
CDR3 DNA: TGTGCCAGCAGCAGATCGACAGGCGGCTCTGGGGCCAACGTCCTGACTTTC
D gene: NA
J gene: TRBJ2-6
clone size: NA
V gene: TRBV21-1

CDR3 protein: CSAPRWGEDTEAFF
CDR3 DNA: TGCAGCGCCCCCCGTTGGGGGGAGGACACTGAAGCTTTCTTT
D gene: NA
J gene: TRBJ1-1
clone size: NA
V gene: TRBV29-1

CDR3 protein: CASSQERGLGGIHEQFF
CDR3 DNA: TGTGCCAGCAGCCAAGAGAGGGGACTAGGGGGGATCCATGAGCAGTTCTTC
D gene: TRBD2
J gene: TRBJ2-1
clone size: NA
V gene: TRBV3-1/TRBV3-2

CDR3 protein: CASSRLGPDSPYNSEQFF
CDR3 DNA: TGCGCCAGCAGCCGCTTAGGGCCGGACTCCCCTTACAATAGTGAGCAGTTCTTC
D gene: NA
J gene: TRBJ2-1
clone size: NA
V gene: TRBV5-1

CDR3 protein: CAISTNDRVGYNEQFF
CDR3 DNA: TGTGCCATCAGTACAAATGACAGGGTGGGATACAATGAGCAGTTCTTC
D gene: TRBD1
J gene: TRBJ2-1
clone size: few
V gene: TRBV10-3

CDR3 protein: CATSRNRGHTGELFF
CDR3 DNA: TGTGCCACCAGCAGGAACAGGGGGCACACCGGGGAGCTGTTTTTT
D gene: TRBD1
J gene: TRBJ2-2
clone size: NA
V gene: TRBV15

CDR3 protein: CASSNRTGGRNSPLHF
CDR3 DNA: TGTGCCAGCTCGAACAGGACAGGGGGCAGGAATTCACCCCTCCACTTT
D gene: TRBD1
J gene: TRBJ1-6
clone size: NA
V gene: TRBV4-2

CDR3 protein: CASSLASGRGADTQYF
CDR3 DNA: TGCGCCAGCAGCTTGGCTAGCGGGAGGGGTGCAGATACGCAGTATTTT
D gene: TRBD2
J gene: TRBJ2-3
clone size: NA
V gene: TRBV5-1

CDR3 protein: CAWSVGQVYTEAFF
CDR3 DNA: TGTGCCTGGAGTGTGGGACAGGTCTACACTGAAGCTTTCTTT
D gene: TRBD1
J gene: TRBJ1-1
clone size: once
V gene: TRBV30

CDR3 protein: CASSLQVASVPGELFF
CDR3 DNA: TGTGCCAGCAGTTTACAGGTGGCTAGCGTCCCCGGGGAGCTGTTTTTT
D gene: NA
J gene: TRBJ2-2
clone size: NA
V gene: TRBV27

CDR3 protein: CASSQGSGGSPLHF
CDR3 DNA: TGTGCCAGCAGCCAAGGGTCTGGGGGGTCACCCCTCCACTTT
D gene: NA
J gene: TRBJ1-6
clone size: few
V gene: TRBV3-1/TRBV3-2

CDR3 protein: CASSFYGTSGSYSSYNEQFF
CDR3 DNA: TGTGCCAGCAGCTTTTACGGGACTAGCGGGAGTTATAGCTCCTACAATGAGCAGTTCTTC
D gene: TRBD2
J gene: TRBJ2-1
clone size: NA
V gene: TRBV7-3

CDR3 protein: CASSFGMNTEAFF
CDR3 DNA: TGTGCCAGCAGCTTCGGGATGAACACTGAAGCTTTCTTT
D gene: NA
J gene: TRBJ1-1
clone size: once
V gene: TRBV7-9

CDR3 protein: CASGQGLEIHYEQYF
CDR3 DNA: TGTGCCAGCGGACAGGGTTTGGAAATCCACTACGAGCAGTACTTC
D gene: TRBD1
J gene: TRBJ2-7
clone size: once
V gene: TRBV6-5